This TCR beta chain is from a study of CD8+CD57+ T cells in acquired aplastic anemia. Sequencing was done on patients that had shown CD8+CD57+ cell expansion by flow cytometry. The germline gives CDR1 MNHNS, CDR2 SASEGT. The CDR3 runs to 16 residues. Trimming cost V 2 bases and J 0 bases, with 13 bases left between them. Template material for TCR beta VDJ and CDR3 profiling consisted of genomic DNA. TCRdb ran MiXCR on the reads and lists one entry per CDR3 protein. Of 50,000 to 65,000 distinct CDR3 sequences listed, 57% are singletons. The rearrangement uses TRBV6-1 and TRBJ1-2; tentative D call: TRBD1 (6 bases). This clonotype was obtained from a human donor with aplastic anemia. Sequences were obtained from sorted CD4+, CD8+, or CD8+CD57+ T cells (not recorded which) from PBMCs. CDR3 sequence (DNA): TGTGCCAGCAGTGAAACGGACAGCTTAGCTAACTATGGCTACACCTTC. Translated: CASSETDSLANYGYTF.